The 26 T cell receptor beta chains below were found in one sample sequenced in a study of cytomegalovirus exposure and HLA in healthy donors. It was with 60 Vbeta and 13 Jbeta primers that the PCR ran. Using immunoSEQ multiplex PCR, the repertoire was profiled, and TCRdb retains in-frame clones only, with some absent. The table records 95,000 to 150,000 clones, 83% of them present only once. Sequencing was performed on PBMCs. The receptors originated from a woman aged 40 to 50 in good health and CMV-seropositive.

The rearrangement uses TRBV7-8 and TRBJ2-7, with a tentative D call TRBD2 (6 bases). With 3 bases removed from V and 1 base from J, the gap between germline ends came to 10 bases. CDR3 size: 14 residues. The germline V gene encodes CDR1 SGHVS and CDR2 FQNEAQ. The CDR3 DNA reads as TGTGCCAGCAGCTTTTCCAGCGGGTCCTACGAGCAGTACTTC. It yields the protein CASSFSSGSYEQYF.

This clone was seen only a few times. J is TRBJ2-2 and V is TRBV7-3; the D gene is possibly TRBD2 (6 bases). This CDR3 is 14 amino acids long. Trimming removed 6 bases from V and 5 bases from J, with 13 bases in between. Germline CDR1 and CDR2: SGHTA and FQGTGA. This CDR3 reads CASRTGLYTGELFF. The CDR3 bases are TGTGCCAGCAGAACGGGACTCTATACCGGGGAGCTGTTTTTT.

In its sample, this clone was seen a few times. The rearrangement links TRBV4-2 to TRBJ2-1, with 8 bases aligning to TRBD2. The CDR3 extends over 16 amino acids. Trimming removed 10 bases from V and 7 bases from J; junction bases left unmatched: 18. Germline CDR1 reads LGHNA; CDR2 reads YNFKEQ. Written as DNA, the CDR3 is TGTGCCACCACCAACAGAGGGGCGGGCGGGGGGAATGAGCAGTTCTTC. Translating gives CATTNRGAGGGNEQFF.

The chain couples TRBV27 to TRBJ2-2; D might be TRBD1 (6 bases). Trimming pared 6 bases from V and 4 bases from J, leaving 21 bases between. The CDR3 is 17 residues long. Germline CDR1 and CDR2: MNHEY and SMNVEV (reference sequence). The CDR3 loop is CASRTVPDPRGTGELFF. Here the CDR3 DNA reads TGTGCCAGCAGAACCGTTCCGGACCCCAGGGGCACCGGGGAGCTGTTTTTT.

CDR3 sequence: CASRGQPVSDEQYF. CDR3 coding DNA: TGTGCCAGCAGGGGACAACCCGTTAGCGACGAGCAGTACTTC. This chain uses TRBV6-5 with TRBJ2-7; maybe TRBD1 (6 bases). The CDR3 is made up of 14 amino acids. Germline CDR1 reads MNHEY; CDR2 reads SVGAGI. Trimming left V 6 bases short and J 5 bases short, with 17 bases between.

The gene calls are TRBV28 and TRBJ2-5; 11 positions agree with TRBD2. The CDR3 contains 15 residues. V was pared by 5 bases and J by 4 bases, with 6 bases of the junction left unmatched. Germline CDR1 MDHEN, CDR2 SYDVKM. For the CDR3, the DNA is TGTGCCAGCAGTACACTAGCGGGGGTAGGAGAGACCCAGTACTTC. Protein: CASSTLAGVGETQYF.

J is TRBJ2-3 and V is TRBV15, with a possible D match to TRBD2 (6 bases). V gave up 1 base and J gave up 2 bases, with 10 bases separating them. This CDR3 contains 15 residues. CDR1 and CDR2 (germline): LNHNV, YYDKDF (reference sequence). In nucleotides, the CDR3 is TGTGCCACCAGCAGAGTGGAGGACTACACAGATACGCAGTATTTT. Translated: CATSRVEDYTDTQYF.

The gene calls are TRBV25-1 and TRBJ2-1, with a tentative D call TRBD2 (5 bases). Trimming shortened V by 7 bases and J by 7 bases, and 8 bases separated the two germline ends. The CDR3 extends over 11 amino acids. Germline loops: CDR1 MGHDK, CDR2 SYGVNS. CDR3 coding DNA: TGTGCCAGCACATCGGGGAATGAGCAGTTCTTC. It is translated as CASTSGNEQFF.

The chain carries TRBV19 and TRBJ2-5, with 8 nucleotides matching TRBD2. Germline CDR1 is LNHDA and CDR2 is SQIVND (reference sequence). V was pared by 6 bases and J by 3 bases, with 12 bases of the junction left unmatched. CDR3 length equals 16 residues. The CDR3 bases are TGTGCCAGTAGCCTCAGACGGCGGGGGGTTAAAGAGACCCAGTACTTC. This sequence encodes CASSLRRRGVKETQYF.

The rearrangement joins TRBV6-1 to TRBJ2-4; 7 bases match TRBD1. The J segment lost 6 bases and the V segment lost 2 bases, leaving 7 bases of the junction unmatched. The germline CDR1 and CDR2 sequences are MNHNS and SASEGT. This CDR3 spans 15 amino acids. The CDR3 nucleotides read TGTGCCAGCAGTGAAACAGGACAGGTCAGAAACATTCAGTACTTC. It codes for CASSETGQVRNIQYF.

This chain links TRBV4-1 with TRBJ1-1, with 10 bases identical to TRBD1. The V gene's germline CDR1 is MGHRA and CDR2 YSYEKL. V lost 2 bases and J lost 5; bases outside the gene matches: 14. CDR3 length: 18 amino acids. This chain's CDR3 is CASSQPTDRGDSSTEAFF. CDR3 nucleotides: TGCGCCAGCAGCCAACCTACGGACAGGGGGGATTCGAGTACTGAAGCTTTCTTT.

V usage is TRBV5-8 and J usage is TRBJ1-5; D unresolved. Germline V CDR1 and CDR2: SGHTS, YDEGEE. The CDR3 sequence is 13 residues long. V was clipped by 5 bases and J by 5 bases, with 11 bases between them. The CDR3 DNA is TGTGCCAGCAGTCGAGGGTGGGATCAGCCCCAGCATTTT. This translates into CASSRGWDQPQHF.

The V call is TRBV7-2, the J call TRBJ2-1; 7 bases fit TRBD1. Germline assignment: CDR1 SGHTA and CDR2 FQGNSA. Trimming took 1 base from V and 6 from J; bases not matched to a gene: 0. This CDR3 has 13 amino acids. The CDR3 DNA reads TGTGCCAGCAGCTTAGACAGGGGCAATGAGCAGTTCTTC. Protein product: CASSLDRGNEQFF.

J is TRBJ2-7 and V is TRBV30, with D possibly matching TRBD1 (6 bases). CDR3 size: 16 residues. Germline V gene lookup returns CDR1 GTSNPN and CDR2 SVGIG (reference sequence). V dropped 0 bases and J dropped 6 bases, with 21 bases sitting between them. The CDR3: CAWSVRSGVLHSEQYF. In nucleotides, the CDR3 is TGTGCCTGGAGTGTACGGTCAGGGGTGTTACACAGCGAGCAGTACTTC.

The chain carries TRBV7-3 and TRBJ1-1; the D gene is possibly TRBD1 (5 bases). The length of the CDR3 is 14 residues. Per germline, CDR1 SGHTA and CDR2 FQGTGA. The V end was cut by 1 base, the J end by 1 base, with 7 bases between. CDR3 in amino acids: CASSLMGQNTEAFF. The CDR3 DNA reads TGTGCCAGCAGCTTAATGGGGCAGAACACTGAAGCTTTCTTT.

The rearrangement links TRBV15 to TRBJ1-1, with a weak D call TRBD1 (6 bases). The CDR3 length is 17 residues. Looked up from germline, CDR1 is LNHNV and CDR2 is YYDKDF (reference sequence). V dropped 4 bases and J dropped 0 bases, with 18 bases sitting between them. This CDR3 reads CATSNIPDSNMNTEAFF. The CDR3 nucleotides read TGTGCCACCAGCAATATCCCGGACAGCAATATGAACACTGAAGCTTTCTTT.

This chain uses TRBV27 with TRBJ1-1, with D unclear. CDR1 and CDR2 from the germline V gene are MNHEY and SMNVEV (reference sequence). This CDR3 region has 15 residues. Trimming shortened V by 4 bases and J by 8 bases, and 20 bases separated the two germline ends. The CDR3 nucleotides read TGTGCCAGCAGTTCCGTAGAGGCCCGTCCAGAGGAAGCTTTCTTT. Its translation: CASSSVEARPEEAFF.

This clone was observed a single time. This chain joins TRBV19 and TRBJ2-2; 7 bases map to TRBD1. CDR1 LNHDA and CDR2 SQIVND come from the germline V gene (reference sequence). Trimming at V came to 2 bases and at J to 9 bases, leaving 6 bases not matched to a gene. The CDR3 consists of 14 residues. In nucleotides, the CDR3 is TGTGCCAGTAGTATAAGGGGGCCACCACGGGAGCTGTTTTTT. It translates to CASSIRGPPRELFF.

DNA for the CDR3: TGCGCCAGCAGCTTGAGTGGACAGATATTAACTATGGATGGCTACACCTTC. This sequence encodes CASSLSGQILTMDGYTF. The rearrangement uses TRBV5-1 and TRBJ1-2, with D tentatively TRBD1 (6 bases). The CDR3 consists of 17 residues. V was cut by 1 base and J by 6 bases, with 22 bases left in between. CDR1 and CDR2 (germline): SGHRS, YFSETQ.

The chain joins TRBV27 to TRBJ2-1, with D possibly matching TRBD2 (5 bases). V lost 4 bases, J lost 6 bases, and 10 bases lay in between. Germline CDR1 and CDR2: MNHEY and SMNVEV (reference sequence). CDR3 length: 13 amino acids. The CDR3 is CASSWASRNEQFF. In nucleotides, the CDR3 is TGTGCCAGCAGTTGGGCTAGCCGCAATGAGCAGTTCTTC.

The V call is TRBV25-1, the J call TRBJ2-7; D ambiguous. The CDR3 is made up of 15 amino acids. Germline assignment: CDR1 MGHDK and CDR2 SYGVNS. With 1 base removed from V and 4 bases from J, the gap between germline ends came to 14 bases. Here the CDR3 DNA reads TGTGCCAGCAGTGAATCAATCCATACGGAGTACGAGCAGTACTTC. As protein: CASSESIHTEYEQYF.

The J gene is TRBJ2-5, the V gene TRBV5-4; D is uncertain. The CDR3 contains 10 residues. V was pared by 4 bases and J by 9 bases, with 7 bases between. Germline V gene sequence: CDR1 SGHNT, CDR2 YYREEE (reference sequence). The CDR3 region has the DNA TGTGCCAGCAGCCCTCGGGCCCAGTACTTC. It yields the protein CASSPRAQYF.

The chain joins TRBV18 to TRBJ2-5; a possible D gene is TRBD2 (5 bases). CDR1 KGHSH and CDR2 LQKENI come from the germline V gene. This CDR3 has 15 residues. Trimming took 2 bases from V and 1 from J, leaving 11 bases between them. CDR3 DNA: TGTGCCAGCTCACCAGACGCGGGCCGCCAAGAGACCCAGTACTTC. It is translated as CASSPDAGRQETQYF. Combining the CDR3 with reference TRBV18 and TRBJ2-5 gives the whole variable domain NAGVMQNPRHLVRRRGQEARLRCSPMKGHSHVYWYRQLPEEGLKFMVYLQKENIIDESGMPKERFSAEFPKEGPSILRIQQVVRGDSAAYFCASSPDAGRQETQYFGPGTRLLVL.

On this clone: At the DNA level, this CDR3 is encoded by other sequences in the same sample as well. V is TRBV28 and J is TRBJ2-7; D may be TRBD2 (5 bases). CDR3 size: 13 residues. The V gene lost 6 bases and the J gene lost 0 bases, with 9 bases spanning the gap. Looked up from germline, CDR1 is MDHEN and CDR2 is SYDVKM. The CDR3 nucleotides are TGTGCCAGCAGCCCGGGGAGCTCCTACGAGCAGTACTTC. This translates into CASSPGSSYEQYF.

This clone is judged medium-sized (0.01 to 0.1%). The V and J genes are TRBV29-1 and TRBJ2-1; maybe TRBD2 (6 bases). In germline, CDR1 is SQVTM, CDR2 ANQGSEA. Trimming cost V 3 bases and J 0 bases, with 9 bases left between them. This CDR3 spans 14 amino acids. CDR3 DNA sequence: TGCAGCGTTGACGTAGCGGTCTCCTACAATGAGCAGTTCTTC. As protein: CSVDVAVSYNEQFF.

The chain recombines TRBV7-2 with TRBJ2-3; a possible D gene is TRBD1 (6 bases). Looked up from germline, CDR1 is SGHTA and CDR2 is FQGNSA. V lost 3 bases, J lost 5 bases, and 12 bases lay in between. The CDR3 is made up of 14 amino acids. The CDR3 bases are TGTGCCAGCAGCTTTTGGGGGCTGGGAGATACGCAGTATTTT. Protein product: CASSFWGLGDTQYF.